This entry describes one T cell receptor beta chain. The entry originates in a study of T cell responses to AZD1222 COVID-19 vaccine. Using immunoSEQ multiplex PCR, the repertoire was profiled, and TCRdb retains in-frame clones only, with some absent. The sample lists approximately 150,000 clones; 88% were seen once. The trim removed 1 base at V and 9 bases at J, leaving 12 bases unmatched. From germline, CDR1 is LGHDT and CDR2 YNNKEL (reference sequence). The CDR3 loop spans 16 amino acids. The material sequenced was peripheral blood, taken on day 0 of AZD1222 vaccination. V gene TRBV3-1 (or the pseudogene TRBV3-2) combines with J gene TRBJ2-1; 7 bases align to TRBD1. The origin of this receptor is an adult in good health. Here the CDR3 reads CASSQGQGDVMGEQFF. The CDR3 coding sequence is TGTGCCAGCAGCCAAGGACAGGGAGACGTTATGGGTGAGCAGTTCTTC.